This T cell receptor (beta chain) was sequenced during a study of blood T cells in healthy people across ages. The study's findings and limits: Whereas aged donors had fewer naive CD4+ cells, long-lived donors had more of them and higher diversity. A strong correlation was found between TCR beta diversity and the percentage of naive T cells.

It was with a sample-barcoded 5' primer and a J-beta primer mix that a second PCR of about 7 to 12 cycles was run. MiXCR, run by TCRdb on the 5' RACE reads, gives a single entry per CDR3 protein. Here the sample spans roughly 1,000,000 distinct CDR3 sequences, 25% being singletons. This clonotype has just a few counts. Its antigen is currently unknown. Healthy Caucasian individuals from Russia aged roughly 6 to 90 were enrolled as donors. Germline V CDR1 and CDR2: SGHTA, FQGNSA. The ends lost 5 bases at V and 2 bases at J; junction bases unmatched: 11. The CDR3 length is 18 residues. The same data also contributed to another study, on T cells of mothers and their children. As reported in that work: Samples were provided by three healthy Caucasian mothers and their six children.

The V call is TRBV7-2, the J call TRBJ2-4, with 11 bases fitting TRBD2. The sequence was obtained from a girl aged 2-10 years in good health. The sequenced material came from blood. The CDR3: CASSPETTSGGPKNIQYF. The CDR3 DNA is TGTGCCAGCAGCCCTGAGACCACTAGCGGGGGTCCCAAAAACATTCAGTACTTC.